One and the same sample provided the 27 T cell receptor beta chains below, sequenced in a study of vaccination and CD4 T cells after COVID-19. Antigens for these TCRs are unknown. Treatment meaning: 10-day PBMC culture with coronavirus spike peptide pools or control peptides (ViraFEST assay). The assay that was used to sequence DNA from cultured CD4+ T cells was the Oncomine TCR Beta short-read assay. TCRdb called the PCR reads again in MiXCR, with one record for every CDR3 protein. Among 3,500 to 4,000 distinct CDR3 sequences listed, roughly 17% were seen once. Sequenced: CD4+ T cells from blood, cultured in vitro. These receptors all come from a human donor who had recovered from COVID-19.

This clonotype was seen a few times. This chain links TRBV30 with TRBJ1-3; perhaps TRBD1 as D (6 bases). The CDR3 contains 16 residues. Trimming cost V 5 bases and J 4 bases, with 21 bases left between them. Germline V lookup: CDR1 GTSNPN, CDR2 SVGIG (reference sequence). The CDR3 nucleotides are TGTGCCTGGGGGCCCGGGACGGGGGGCTCCGGAAACACCATATATTTT. It is translated as CAWGPGTGGSGNTIYF.

The chain uses TRBV20-1 and TRBJ2-7; D may match TRBD1 or TRBD2 (5 bases each). The germline V gene has CDR1 DFQATT and CDR2 SNEGSKA (reference sequence). This CDR3 has 14 residues. V was trimmed by 0 bases and J by 8 bases, leaving 17 bases between them. The CDR3 bases are TGCAGTGCTAGAGATGAGGGGAAGAATGGAAAGCAGTACTTC. It is translated as CSARDEGKNGKQYF.

This clonotype was seen only a few times. The rearrangement uses TRBV7-3 and TRBJ2-1; D is unresolved. The CDR3 has 17 amino acids. Germline V gene sequence: CDR1 SGHTA, CDR2 FQGTGA. Trimming took off 1 base at V and 3 bases at J, with 16 bases between the two ends. CDR3 protein: CASSLKFENGGYNEQFF. The CDR3 coding sequence is TGTGCCAGCAGCTTAAAATTTGAGAACGGTGGCTACAATGAGCAGTTCTTC. The complete variable domain, with remaining parts taken from reference TRBV7-3 and TRBJ2-1, reads GAGVSQTPSNKVTEKGKYVELRCDPISGHTALYWYRQSLGQGPEFLIYFQGTGAADDSGLPNDRFFAVRPEGSVSTLKIQRTERGDSAVYLCASSLKFENGGYNEQFFGPGTRLTVL.

This clonotype was recorded a few times. The chain joins TRBV4-1 to TRBJ1-6; no clear D gene. Germline CDR1 reads MGHRA; CDR2 reads YSYEKL. V shed 0 bases and J shed 3 bases, with 12 bases lying between them. The CDR3 contains 17 residues. In DNA, the CDR3 is TGCGCCAGCAGCCAAGAAGGAGAGACATACTATAATTCACCCCTCCACTTT. Amino acid sequence: CASSQEGETYYNSPLHF.

Within the sample, this clonotype is medium-sized (0.01 to 0.1%). The V and J genes are TRBV27 and TRBJ2-3, with D possibly TRBD2 on 5 matching bases. The germline gives CDR1 MNHEY, CDR2 SMNVEV (reference sequence). This CDR3 contains 16 residues. V lost 8 bases to trimming and J lost 0 bases, with 18 bases between them. Here the CDR3 DNA reads TGTGCCAGCTCCCGGTCTCGCGGGCTCAGCACAGATACGCAGTATTTT. Encoded protein: CASSRSRGLSTDTQYF.

This clonotype occurred a few times. The chain is built from TRBV10-3 and TRBJ1-5, with a possible D match to TRBD1 (5 bases). Deletions cut 6 bases from V and 1 base from J, with 7 bases between. The CDR3 runs 13 residues. Germline V CDR1 and CDR2: ENHRY, SYGVKD. The CDR3 sequence is CAIRQESNQPQHF. The CDR3 DNA sequence: TGTGCCATCAGACAGGAAAGCAATCAGCCCCAGCATTTT.

This clonotype is judged medium-sized. The chain carries TRBV30 and TRBJ1-5, with 7 bases identical to TRBD1. Trimming took 2 bases from V and 2 from J; bases not matched to a gene: 9. There are 16 residues in the CDR3. Germline CDR1 reads GTSNPN; CDR2 reads SVGIG (reference sequence). In nucleotides, the CDR3 is TGTGCCTGGAGTACCTTGACAGGGTATGGCAATCAGCCCCAGCATTTT. Its translation: CAWSTLTGYGNQPQHF. The full variable domain, with the rest looked up from reference TRBV30 and TRBJ1-5, is SQTIHQWPATLVQPVGSPLSLECTVEGTSNPNLYWYRQAAGRGLQLLFYSVGIGQISSEVPQNLSASRPQDRQFILSSKKLLLSDSGFYLCAWSTLTGYGNQPQHFGDGTRLSIL.

By share, this clonotype counts as medium-sized. The chain links TRBV28 to TRBJ1-2, with a tentative D call TRBD1 (5 bases). Germline V gene sequence: CDR1 MDHEN, CDR2 SYDVKM. Trimming took off 7 bases at V and 6 bases at J, with 21 bases between the two ends. The CDR3 sequence is 15 residues long. Here the CDR3 reads CASTSNRQIFHGYTF. As DNA, the CDR3 is TGTGCCAGCACCTCGAACCGACAGATCTTCCATGGCTACACCTTC.

In its sample, this clonotype is medium-sized. The rearrangement uses TRBV6-1 and TRBJ1-6, with D uncertain. V lost 2 bases and J lost 11, with 13 bases in between. The CDR3 length is 14 residues. Germline V gene data show CDR1 as MNHNS and CDR2 as SASEGT. Here the CDR3 reads CASSETLSGTPLHF. CDR3 bases: TGTGCCAGCAGTGAAACTCTAAGCGGTACACCCCTCCACTTT.

This clonotype was seen only a few times. The chain uses TRBV12-3 or TRBV12-4 and TRBJ1-1; D perhaps matches TRBD1 (6 bases). V lost 5 bases and J 3 bases, leaving 13 bases between the germline ends. There are 14 residues in the CDR3. As DNA, the CDR3 is TGTGCCAGCAGTCCCCGGGACACCTACACTGAAGCTTTCTTT. Residues: CASSPRDTYTEAFF.

This clonotype was seen a handful of times. The V and J genes are TRBV29-1 and TRBJ2-3, with TRBD2 as a possible D gene (6 bases). Germline loops: CDR1 SQVTM, CDR2 ANQGSEA. The CDR3 is made up of 13 amino acids. Trimming removed 1 base from V and 3 bases from J, with 8 bases in between. The CDR3 loop is CSVEVGGTDTQYF. The CDR3, as DNA: TGCAGCGTTGAAGTTGGGGGGACAGATACGCAGTATTTT.

This clonotype was picked up a small number of times. The genes are TRBV5-1 and TRBJ2-1; the match to TRBD2 covers 10 bases. CDR1 and CDR2 from the germline V gene are SGHRS and YFSETQ. J lost 9 bases, V lost 0 bases, and 6 bases had no gene match. This CDR3 is built from 15 residues. The CDR3 coding sequence is TGCGCCAGCAGCTTGGGAGCGGGGGGGCTCTCTGAGCAGTTCTTC. Its protein product is CASSLGAGGLSEQFF.

A few counts support this clonotype. The CDR3 here is CASSQARGSSPLHF. DNA for the CDR3: TGTGCCAGCAGCCAAGCAAGGGGAAGTTCACCCCTCCACTTT. V usage is TRBV3-1 and J usage is TRBJ1-6, with a tentative D call TRBD1 (5 bases). Trimming stripped 1 base from V and 9 bases from J, with 10 bases between. The CDR3 is made up of 14 amino acids. The V gene's germline CDR1 is LGHDT and CDR2 YNNKEL (reference sequence).

This chain connects TRBV11-2 to TRBJ1-5; D may be TRBD1 (6 bases). The CDR3 spans 13 residues. The germline V gene encodes CDR1 SGHAT and CDR2 FQNNGV. V lost 5 bases to trimming and J lost 7 bases, with 12 bases between them. CDR3 in amino acids: CASSEGGRQPQHF. Written as DNA, the CDR3 is TGTGCCAGCAGCGAGGGGGGGCGGCAGCCCCAGCATTTT.

This clonotype was seen more than once but under ten times. The chain recombines TRBV29-1 with TRBJ1-1; perhaps TRBD1 as D (5 bases). The germline V and J ends were trimmed by 2 bases and 4 bases, with 14 bases remaining between them. Per germline, CDR1 SQVTM and CDR2 ANQGSEA. This CDR3 is built from 14 residues. For the CDR3, the DNA is TGCAGCGTTGAACCAGGGTCTGTGAGCACTGAAGCTTTCTTT. Protein sequence: CSVEPGSVSTEAFF.

This clonotype is termed medium-sized. The rearrangement joins TRBV12-5 to TRBJ2-3, with 11 bases that match TRBD1. V dropped 6 bases and J dropped 1; count of bases not matched to a gene: 0. This CDR3 comprises 14 residues. Per the germline V gene, CDR1 is LGHNT and CDR2 is FRNRAP. CDR3 DNA: TGTGCTAGTGGGGGACAGGGGGGCACAGATACGCAGTATTTT. Its protein product is CASGGQGGTDTQYF.

CDR3 DNA sequence: TGTGCCAGCAGCCGGGGACTACAAGAGACCCAGTACTTC. Translating gives CASSRGLQETQYF. The chain recombines TRBV5-4 with TRBJ2-5, with TRBD2 matching 7 bases. The V gene end was trimmed by 4 bases and the J gene end by 2 bases; junction bases not matched to a gene: 2. The CDR3 loop spans 13 amino acids. The germline CDR1 and CDR2 sequences are SGHNT and YYREEE (reference sequence).

The chain carries TRBV10-2 and TRBJ1-5, with TRBD1 as a possible D gene (6 bases). Trimming pared 2 bases from V and 0 bases from J, leaving 14 bases between. The germline V gene encodes CDR1 WSHSY and CDR2 SAAADI. This CDR3 is built from 17 residues. CDR3 nucleotide sequence: TGCGCCAGCAGTGAGAACCGACAGGAATATAGCAATCAGCCCCAGCATTTT. It translates to CASSENRQEYSNQPQHF.

J is TRBJ2-7 and V is TRBV7-2; possible D gene TRBD2, 6 bases. V was pared by 2 bases and J by 0 bases, with 11 bases between. Germline V lookup: CDR1 SGHTA, CDR2 FQGNSA. This CDR3 spans 15 amino acids. CDR3 sequence: CASSLRGASSYEQYF. In DNA form, the CDR3 reads TGTGCCAGCAGCTTACGCGGGGCGAGCTCCTACGAGCAGTACTTC.

Worth noting for this clonotype: A much larger clone sits a single nucleotide away, making a read error possible. This chain links TRBV20-1 with TRBJ1-6, with 7 bases identical to TRBD1. Per the germline V gene, CDR1 is DFQATT and CDR2 is SNEGSKA (reference sequence). The CDR3 sequence is 14 residues long. Trimming cost V 6 bases and J 6 bases; bases outside gene matches: 8. Here the CDR3 DNA reads TGCAGTGCACTCGGGACAGCTTCTAATTCACCCCTCCACTTT. It translates to CSALGTASNSPLHF.

By proportion, this clonotype is medium-sized (0.01 to 0.1%). The gene calls are TRBV20-1 and TRBJ1-6, with 10 positions matching TRBD1. Germline V gives CDR1 DFQATT, CDR2 SNEGSKA (reference sequence). Losses at the gene ends were 1 base for V and 8 bases for J; bases not matched to a gene: 5. The CDR3 runs 15 residues. The CDR3: CSARAPGQGYSPLHF. In nucleotides, the CDR3 is TGCAGTGCTAGAGCCCCGGGACAGGGGTATTCACCCCTCCACTTT.

The gene calls are TRBV12-5 and TRBJ1-3, with 8 positions matching TRBD1. The V and J ends lost 0 bases and 2 bases, in that order; junction bases with no gene match: 3. CDR3 length: 16 amino acids. Germline V gene data show CDR1 as LGHNT and CDR2 as FRNRAP. The CDR3 loop is CASGLVSTGAGNTIYF. The CDR3 DNA reads as TGTGCTAGTGGTTTGGTATCGACAGGGGCTGGAAACACCATATATTTT. Full variable domain (missing parts from reference TRBV12-5 and TRBJ1-3): DARVTQTPRHKVTEMGQEVTMRCQPILGHNTVFWYRQTMMQGLELLAYFRNRAPLDDSGMPKDRFSAEMPDATLATLKIQPSEPRDSAVYFCASGLVSTGAGNTIYFGEGSWLTVV.

By share of the sample, this clonotype is medium-sized. This chain connects TRBV2 to TRBJ1-6; no clear D gene. The CDR3 length is 16 residues. V was clipped by 2 bases and J by 2 bases, with 10 bases between them. Germline CDR1 SNHLY, CDR2 FYNNEI. CDR3 amino acids: CASSEIRGAYNSPLHF. The CDR3 coding sequence is TGTGCCAGCAGTGAAATCCGGGGAGCCTATAATTCACCCCTCCACTTT.

In this sample, this clonotype turned up a few times. The chain combines TRBV20-1 with TRBJ2-3, with TRBD2 identical over 10 bases. CDR3 length equals 15 residues. Germline CDR1 and CDR2: DFQATT and SNEGSKA (reference sequence). After removal of 2 bases from V and 6 bases from J, the junction contained 8 bases not matched to a gene. The CDR3 is CSARTPAGGQDTQYF. CDR3 nucleotides: TGCAGTGCTAGAACCCCAGCGGGGGGGCAGGATACGCAGTATTTT.

This clonotype turned up a few times. The chain links TRBV6-1 to TRBJ2-5, with TRBD2 identical over 11 bases. CDR3 length equals 18 residues. Germline lookup yields CDR1 MNHNS and CDR2 SASEGT. Trimming at V came to 0 bases and at J to 1 base, leaving 7 bases not matched to a gene. CDR3 region: CASSEALLAGGPQETQYF. CDR3 nucleotide sequence: TGTGCCAGCAGTGAAGCTTTGCTAGCGGGGGGACCCCAAGAGACCCAGTACTTC.

Within the sample, this clonotype is medium-sized. The rearrangement links TRBV18 to TRBJ2-5; perhaps TRBD1 as D (5 bases). This CDR3 comprises 14 residues. V gave up 2 bases and J gave up 2 bases, with 9 bases separating them. Germline V gene lookup returns CDR1 KGHSH and CDR2 LQKENI. Written as DNA, the CDR3 is TGTGCCAGCTCACCAACAGGATTGCAAGAGACCCAGTACTTC. It encodes CASSPTGLQETQYF.

This clonotype qualifies as large. This chain uses TRBV7-8 with TRBJ1-2; possible D gene TRBD1, 5 bases. The CDR3 spans 14 residues. From germline, CDR1 is SGHVS and CDR2 FQNEAQ. V was clipped by 5 bases and J by 3 bases, with 13 bases between them. This chain's CDR3 is CASSPAGPDYGYTF. CDR3 in DNA: TGTGCCAGCAGCCCCGCAGGGCCCGACTATGGCTACACCTTC.